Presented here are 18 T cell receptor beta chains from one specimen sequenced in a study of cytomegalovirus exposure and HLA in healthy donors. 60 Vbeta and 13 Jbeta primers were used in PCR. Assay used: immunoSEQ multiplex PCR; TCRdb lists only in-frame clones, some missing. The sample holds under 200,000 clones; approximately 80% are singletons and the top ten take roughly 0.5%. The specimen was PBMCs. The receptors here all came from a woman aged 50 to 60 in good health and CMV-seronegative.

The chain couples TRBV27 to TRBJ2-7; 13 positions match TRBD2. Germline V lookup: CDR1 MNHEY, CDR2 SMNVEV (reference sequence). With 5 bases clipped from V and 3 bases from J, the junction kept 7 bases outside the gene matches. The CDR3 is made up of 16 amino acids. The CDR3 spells CASSRTSGGMDYEQYF. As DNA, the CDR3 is TGTGCCAGCAGTAGGACTAGCGGGGGTATGGACTACGAGCAGTACTTC.

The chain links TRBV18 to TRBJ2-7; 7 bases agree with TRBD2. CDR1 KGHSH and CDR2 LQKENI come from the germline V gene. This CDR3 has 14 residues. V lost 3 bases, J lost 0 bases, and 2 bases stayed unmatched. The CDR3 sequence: CASSPPSGSYEQYF. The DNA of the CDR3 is TGTGCCAGCTCACCGCCTAGCGGCTCCTACGAGCAGTACTTC.

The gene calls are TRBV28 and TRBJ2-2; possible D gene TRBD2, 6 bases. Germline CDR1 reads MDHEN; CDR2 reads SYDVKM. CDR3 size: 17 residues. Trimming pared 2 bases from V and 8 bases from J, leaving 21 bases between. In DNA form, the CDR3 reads TGTGCCAGCAGTTTAACGGGGACTTACACACCGGGAGGGGAGCTGTTTTTT. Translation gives CASSLTGTYTPGGELFF.

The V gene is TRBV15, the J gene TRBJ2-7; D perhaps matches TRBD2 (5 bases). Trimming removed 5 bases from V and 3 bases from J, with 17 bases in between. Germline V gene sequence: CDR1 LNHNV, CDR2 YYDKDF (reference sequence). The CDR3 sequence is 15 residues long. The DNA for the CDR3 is TGTGCCACCAGCTCGGAGGTGGGGTGGGGCTACGAGCAGTACTTC. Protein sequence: CATSSEVGWGYEQYF.

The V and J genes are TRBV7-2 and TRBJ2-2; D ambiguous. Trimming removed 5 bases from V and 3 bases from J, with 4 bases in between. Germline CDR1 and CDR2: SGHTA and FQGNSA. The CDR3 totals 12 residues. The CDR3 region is CASSPDTGELFF. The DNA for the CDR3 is TGTGCCAGCAGCCCAGACACCGGGGAGCTGTTTTTT.

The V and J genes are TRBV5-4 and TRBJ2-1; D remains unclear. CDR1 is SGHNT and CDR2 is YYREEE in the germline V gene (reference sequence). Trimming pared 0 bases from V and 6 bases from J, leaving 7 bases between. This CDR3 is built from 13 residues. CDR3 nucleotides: TGTGCCAGCAGCTTGGAGAGAATCAATGAGCAGTTCTTC. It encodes CASSLERINEQFF. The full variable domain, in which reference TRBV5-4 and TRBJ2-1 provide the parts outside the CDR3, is ETGVTQSPTHLIKTRGQQVTLRCSSQSGHNTVSWYQQALGQGPQFIFQYYREEENGRGNFPPRFSGLQFPNYSSELNVNALELDDSALYLCASSLERINEQFFGPGTRLTVL.

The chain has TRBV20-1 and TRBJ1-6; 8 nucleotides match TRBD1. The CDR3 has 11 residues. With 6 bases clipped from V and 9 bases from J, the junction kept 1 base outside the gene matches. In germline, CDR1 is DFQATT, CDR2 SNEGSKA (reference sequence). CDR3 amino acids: CSADRGSPLHF. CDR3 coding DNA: TGCAGTGCAGACAGGGGTTCACCCCTCCACTTT.

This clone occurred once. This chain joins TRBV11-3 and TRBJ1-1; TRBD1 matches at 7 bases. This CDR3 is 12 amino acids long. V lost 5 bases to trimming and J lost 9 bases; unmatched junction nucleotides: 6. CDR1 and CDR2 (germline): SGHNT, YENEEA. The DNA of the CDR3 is TGTGCCAGCAGCAACCGGGACAGCCAAGCTTTCTTT. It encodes CASSNRDSQAFF.

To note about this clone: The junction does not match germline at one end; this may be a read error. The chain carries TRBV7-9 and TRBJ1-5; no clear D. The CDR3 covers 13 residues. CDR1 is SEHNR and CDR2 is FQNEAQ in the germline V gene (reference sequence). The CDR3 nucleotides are TGTTCCAGCAGCTTACGGGATACTCAGCCCCAGCATTTT. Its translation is CSSSLRDTQPQHF.

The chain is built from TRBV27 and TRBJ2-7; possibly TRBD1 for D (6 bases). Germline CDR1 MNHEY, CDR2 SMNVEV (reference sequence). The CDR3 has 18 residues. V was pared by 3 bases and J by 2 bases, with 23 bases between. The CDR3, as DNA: TGTGCCAGCAGTTTCGGAGTGAGTGAGGGACACCGACCCTACGAGCAGTACTTC. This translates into CASSFGVSEGHRPYEQYF.

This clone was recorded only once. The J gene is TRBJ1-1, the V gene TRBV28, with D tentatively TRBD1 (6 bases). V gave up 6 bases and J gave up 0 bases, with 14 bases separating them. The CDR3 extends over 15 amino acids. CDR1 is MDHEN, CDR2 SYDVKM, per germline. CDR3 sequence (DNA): TGTGCCAGCAGGATGCTAGGGACATTGAACACTGAAGCTTTCTTT. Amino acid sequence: CASRMLGTLNTEAFF.

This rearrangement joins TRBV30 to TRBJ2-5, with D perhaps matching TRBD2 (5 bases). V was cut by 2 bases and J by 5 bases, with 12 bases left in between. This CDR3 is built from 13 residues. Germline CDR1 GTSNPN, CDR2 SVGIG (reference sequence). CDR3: CAWSFGVRETQYF. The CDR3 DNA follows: TGTGCCTGGAGTTTCGGGGTTCGTGAGACCCAGTACTTC.

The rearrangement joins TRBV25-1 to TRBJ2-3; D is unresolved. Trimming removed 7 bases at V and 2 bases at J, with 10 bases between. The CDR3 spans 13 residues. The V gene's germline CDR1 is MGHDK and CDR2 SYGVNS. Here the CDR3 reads CASTETYTDTQYF. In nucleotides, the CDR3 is TGTGCCAGCACTGAGACTTACACAGATACGCAGTATTTT.

CDR3 nucleotides: TGTGCCAGCAGCTTGGGACTGCCCAACAATGAGCAGTTCTTC. As protein: CASSLGLPNNEQFF. The V call is TRBV13, the J call TRBJ2-1; a possible D gene is TRBD2 (6 bases). Per the germline V gene, CDR1 is PRHDT and CDR2 is FYEKMQ (reference sequence). The CDR3 has 14 residues. V lost 3 bases, J lost 5 bases, and 11 bases lay in between.

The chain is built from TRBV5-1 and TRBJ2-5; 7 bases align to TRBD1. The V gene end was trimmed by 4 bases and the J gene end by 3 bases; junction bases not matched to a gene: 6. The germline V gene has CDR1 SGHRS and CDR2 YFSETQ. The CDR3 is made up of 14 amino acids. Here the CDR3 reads CASSPQGVEETQYF. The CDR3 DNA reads TGCGCCAGCAGCCCCCAGGGGGTCGAAGAGACCCAGTACTTC. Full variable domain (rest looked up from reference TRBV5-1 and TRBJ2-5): KAGVTQTPRYLIKTRGQQVTLSCSPISGHRSVSWYQQTPGQGLQFLFEYFSETQRNKGNFPGRFSGRQFSNSRSEMNVSTLELGDSALYLCASSPQGVEETQYFGPGTRLLVL.

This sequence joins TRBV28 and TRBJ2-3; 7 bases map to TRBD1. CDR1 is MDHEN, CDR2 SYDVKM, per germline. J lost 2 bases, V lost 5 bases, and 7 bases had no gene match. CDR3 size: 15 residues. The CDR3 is CASSVQGPNTDTQYF. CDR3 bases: TGTGCCAGCAGTGTACAGGGGCCCAACACAGATACGCAGTATTTT.

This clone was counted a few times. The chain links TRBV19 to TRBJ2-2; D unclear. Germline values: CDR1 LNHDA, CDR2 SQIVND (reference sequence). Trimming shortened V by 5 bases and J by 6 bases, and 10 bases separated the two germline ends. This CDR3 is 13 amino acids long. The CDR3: CASSQTWAGELFF. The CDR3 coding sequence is TGTGCCAGTAGTCAGACATGGGCCGGGGAGCTGTTTTTT.

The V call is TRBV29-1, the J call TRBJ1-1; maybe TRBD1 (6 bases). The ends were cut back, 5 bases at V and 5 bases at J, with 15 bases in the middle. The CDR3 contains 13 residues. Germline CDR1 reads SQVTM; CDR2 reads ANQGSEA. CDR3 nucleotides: TGCAGCGTTTGCTACAACAGGGTTACTGAAGCTTTCTTT. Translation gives CSVCYNRVTEAFF.